What follows is one T cell receptor beta chain and its context. This clonotype was seen a handful of times. This clone's antigen is unknown. No much larger clonotype is one base removed from it; base qualities were not supplied. This sample stems from a study of blood T cells in healthy people across ages (dated by TCRdb to the mid-2010s). About the full investigation: Template switching captured roughly one uniquely barcoded TCR beta cDNA molecule per two T cells in model experiments. The study measured age-related changes in TCR beta repertoire diversity using deep sequencing normalized with unique cDNA molecular identifiers. The donors were divided into four age groups: young (average around 15 years), middle-aged (approximately 39), aged (about 61) and long-lived (roughly 82). To avoid experimental bias, donors of different ages were spread randomly across the sequencing lanes. For two donors (one aged 18 to 30 and one aged 80 or older), the study analyzed two additional independent replicas of 1 million unique cDNA reads from the same blood draw. What the authors observed across the whole study: There was a strong correlation between observed TCR beta diversity and the percentage of naive T cells measured by flow cytometry. As age increased, observed TCR beta diversity per million T cells dropped in a roughly linear way, and a significant reduction was already evident by age about 40. Estimates of total diversity based on one million sequenced T cells were considered lower bounds and underestimates. Conclusive comparison of naive and antigen-experienced compartments was prevented by the profiling of bulk unsorted PBMCs. Because donor CMV infection status was unknown, age-related changes in expanded clonotypes were potentially confounded. Compared with the aged group, more naive CD4+ T cells, fewer expanded clones and increased TCR diversity were shown by the long-lived group, suggesting age selection.

The roughly 39 donors, aged roughly 6 to 90 years, were systemically healthy Caucasian individuals from Russia. Approximately 10 milliliters of peripheral blood were collected from each donor into EDTA-treated Vacutainer tubes. PBMCs were isolated by Ficoll-Paque density-gradient centrifugation, with at least 6 million obtained per sample. Total RNA, at least 6 micrograms per sample, was extracted from PBMCs with Trizol reagent. The percentages of naive CD45RAhigh/CD27high T cells were determined by flow cytometry on a PBMC aliquot from every donor. The CDR3 goes from the cysteine to the phenylalanine over 13 residues. Here the CDR3 DNA is all that survives: 39 bases in frame from base 1. V and J are trimmed by 5 bases and 7 bases, and the gene matches miss 5 bases of the junction. Receptors were amplified or captured by 5' RACE. Sequenced on an Illumina HiSeq 2500. A second PCR of roughly 7 to 11 cycles was performed with a sample-barcoded 5' primer and a J-beta primer mix. A template-switch 5' adaptor carrying 12 random nucleotides introduced a unique molecular identifier onto each TCR beta cDNA molecule. Each sample yielded at least 3 million CDR3-containing paired-end reads. All of the RNA was converted into first-strand cDNA using the Mint cDNA synthesis kit, with a TRBC-specific oligonucleotide serving as the primer. Following uracil-DNA glycosylase treatment, a first 18-cycle PCR with universal primers M1SS and BC2_uni_R was performed on all cDNA. For the original study's pipeline: Normalization of each sample was performed by random selection of 1 million high-quality reads, each carrying a distinct molecular identifier. Reads with shared molecular identifiers were discarded instead of being binned into consensus sequences. MiTCR, run with a Q25 quality threshold and the strictest error-elimination algorithm, handled CDR3 identification, clonotype clustering and error correction. A nonparametric unseen species model with Euler transformation was used to estimate a lower bound on total TCR beta diversity. TCRdb passed the public sequencing reads through fastp at Q25 and MiXCR, retaining productive beta sequences. Every distinct CDR3 protein forms one entry, paired with its most common genes and DNA. These V and J calls are TCRdb output, not the study's own analysis. This sample gives about 570,000 distinct CDR3 sequences in total; roughly 28% of them show up just once. The top ten hold about a fifth of the sample.

The clonotype originates from a woman in her 70s in good health. Sequencing used blood. The sequence links TRBV12-3 or TRBV12-4 to TRBJ2-5; 9 bases in the middle match TRBD2. The DNA reads TGTGCCAGCAGTCCCGCAGCGGGAGGGACCCAGTACTTC. Translated, it reads CASSPAAGGTQYF.